The 27 T cell receptor beta chains below all came from one sample that was sequenced in a study of blood T cell repertoires in COVID-19. Clones were sequenced by immunoSEQ multiplex PCR, and TCRdb holds only the in-frame ones, with some missing. Here the sample spans 100,000 to 150,000 clones, about 83% being singletons. The sequencing input was peripheral blood. The receptors here all came from a human donor in a cohort sampled during active COVID-19.

This clone showed up just once. The chain joins TRBV7-9 to TRBJ2-5; weak D call: TRBD2 (6 bases). Germline CDR1 is SEHNR and CDR2 is FQNEAQ (reference sequence). Trimming pared 2 bases from V and 5 bases from J, leaving 15 bases between. The CDR3 has 15 residues. CDR3 bases: TGTGCCAGCAGCTTATTGGCCTCCGGGAGTGAGACCCAGTACTTC. Protein: CASSLLASGSETQYF.

The CDR3 bases are TGTGCCAGCAGCCCGACAGGCTCCGGGAATAATTCACCCCTCCACTTT. Its translation is CASSPTGSGNNSPLHF. The chain has TRBV28 and TRBJ1-6; a weak D match, TRBD1 (6 bases). The length of the CDR3 is 16 residues. The ends were cut back, 6 bases at V and 5 bases at J, with 17 bases in the middle. Germline CDR1 reads MDHEN; CDR2 reads SYDVKM.

CDR3: CASSYSGGRSAYEQFF. For the CDR3, the DNA is TGTGCCAGCAGTTACTCGGGCGGGAGATCCGCATATGAGCAGTTCTTC. V is TRBV6-5 and J is TRBJ2-1, with 7 bases identical to TRBD2. The CDR3 length is 16 residues. Per the germline V gene, CDR1 is MNHEY and CDR2 is SVGAGI. V lost 0 bases, J lost 8 bases, and 10 bases stayed unmatched.

The chain couples TRBV3-1 (or the pseudogene TRBV3-2) to TRBJ2-1; 15 positions match TRBD2. CDR1 is LGHDT, CDR2 YNNKEL, per germline (reference sequence). This CDR3 has 16 amino acids. V gave up 5 bases and J gave up 5 bases; unmatched junction bases: 4. The DNA for the CDR3 is TGTGCCAGCAGCGTCGGGACTAGCGGGAGGAACAATGAGCAGTTCTTC. This sequence encodes CASSVGTSGRNNEQFF.

V gene TRBV5-4 combines with J gene TRBJ1-1, with 9 bases that match TRBD1. V was clipped by 1 base and J by 1 base; unmatched bases: 2. CDR3 length: 15 residues. Germline loops: CDR1 SGHNT, CDR2 YYREEE (reference sequence). The CDR3 nucleotides are TGTGCCAGCAGCTTGTGGGACAGGGCGAACACTGAAGCTTTCTTT. This gives the protein CASSLWDRANTEAFF. Full variable domain (remainder filled in from reference TRBV5-4 and TRBJ1-1): ETGVTQSPTHLIKTRGQQVTLRCSSQSGHNTVSWYQQALGQGPQFIFQYYREEENGRGNFPPRFSGLQFPNYSSELNVNALELDDSALYLCASSLWDRANTEAFFGQGTRLTVV.

This clone was detected only a few times. V is TRBV12-3 or TRBV12-4 and J is TRBJ1-1; 8 bases are a match to TRBD1. The CDR3 has 13 residues. Trimming removed 6 bases from V and 4 bases from J; junction bases left unmatched: 4. CDR3 in amino acids: CASRDTGGTEAFF. The DNA for the CDR3 is TGTGCCAGCAGAGATACAGGGGGCACTGAAGCTTTCTTT.

The V call is TRBV30, the J call TRBJ1-3; 10 bases fit TRBD1. V shed 2 bases and J 0 bases; nucleotides not matched to a gene: 4. The CDR3 is made up of 16 amino acids. Germline CDR1 and CDR2: GTSNPN and SVGIG (reference sequence). CDR3 sequence: CAWSRQGATSGNTIYF. CDR3 nucleotide sequence: TGTGCCTGGAGTAGACAGGGGGCTACCTCTGGAAACACCATATATTTT. Using reference TRBV30 and TRBJ1-3 for the parts outside the CDR3, the full variable domain is SQTIHQWPATLVQPVGSPLSLECTVEGTSNPNLYWYRQAAGRGLQLLFYSVGIGQISSEVPQNLSASRPQDRQFILSSKKLLLSDSGFYLCAWSRQGATSGNTIYFGEGSWLTVV.

This chain connects TRBV10-3 to TRBJ1-2; perhaps TRBD1 as D (5 bases). This CDR3 comprises 13 residues. CDR1 is ENHRY and CDR2 is SYGVKD in the germline V gene. V lost 0 bases and J lost 6, with 8 bases in between. The CDR3 DNA reads TGTGCCATCAGTGAGTCAGGCAGGGATGGCTACACCTTC. Its protein is CAISESGRDGYTF.

This clone turned up a few times. This chain links TRBV15 with TRBJ2-7; tentatively, D is TRBD2 (5 bases). The ends were cut back, 8 bases at V and 6 bases at J, with 14 bases in the middle. The CDR3 loop spans 12 amino acids. Germline values: CDR1 LNHNV, CDR2 YYDKDF (reference sequence). The DNA for the CDR3 is TGTGCCACCTCGCGGGTCGGGTTCGAGCAGTACTTC. Translated: CATSRVGFEQYF. The full variable domain, completed using reference TRBV15 and TRBJ2-7, is DAMVIQNPRYQVTQFGKPVTLSCSQTLNHNVMYWYQQKSSQAPKLLFHYYDKDFNNEADTPDNFQSRRPNTSFCFLDIRSPGLGDTAMYLCATSRVGFEQYFGPGTRLTVT.

The chain links TRBV6-5 to TRBJ2-1; 9 bases map to TRBD1. The CDR3 loop spans 14 amino acids. The ends lost 10 bases at V and 8 bases at J; junction bases unmatched: 12. The germline CDR1 and CDR2 sequences are MNHEY and SVGAGI. The CDR3 region has the DNA TGTGCCATCCGGTCCGGGACAGGGCAGGATGAGCAGTTCTTC. It is translated as CAIRSGTGQDEQFF.

This chain uses TRBV29-1 with TRBJ2-3; 7 nucleotides agree with TRBD1. J lost 3 bases, V lost 6 bases, and 9 bases had no gene match. Germline CDR1 SQVTM, CDR2 ANQGSEA. The CDR3 sequence is 14 residues long. CDR3 in amino acids: CSVQQGGWTDTQYF. CDR3 sequence (DNA): TGCAGCGTCCAACAAGGGGGCTGGACAGATACGCAGTATTTT.

The chain couples TRBV3-1 (or the pseudogene TRBV3-2) to TRBJ1-5; 7 nucleotides agree with TRBD1. The V and J ends lost 4 bases and 7 bases, in that order; junction bases with no gene match: 4. The CDR3 totals 13 residues. The germline V gene has CDR1 LGHDT and CDR2 YNNKEL (reference sequence). CDR3: CASSPRQGQPQHF. DNA for the CDR3: TGTGCCAGCAGCCCGCGACAGGGCCAGCCCCAGCATTTT.

This clone occurred once. The chain uses TRBV21-1 and TRBJ1-1; whether TRBD1, the table's D call, matches the DNA was not checked. TRBV21-1 corresponds to a pseudogene. The CDR3 loop spans 21 amino acids. DNA for the CDR3: TGTGCCAGCAGCACCACAGGGTGGGGACAGGCATTGTTGGGAAAGCGCACTGAAGCTTTCTTT. This translates into CASSTTGWGQALLGKRTEAFF.

The V and J genes are TRBV7-2 and TRBJ2-7; 9 nucleotides match TRBD1. The germline gives CDR1 SGHTA, CDR2 FQGNSA. With 4 bases clipped from V and 2 bases from J, the junction kept 3 bases outside the gene matches. The CDR3 runs to 14 residues. This CDR3 reads CASSWDREPYEQYF. The CDR3 region has the DNA TGTGCCAGCAGCTGGGACAGGGAACCCTACGAGCAGTACTTC.

The V call is TRBV27, the J call TRBJ2-3; 9 nucleotides agree with TRBD2. The CDR3 runs to 16 residues. J was trimmed by 2 bases and V by 7 bases; bases with no gene match: 10. The V gene's germline CDR1 is MNHEY and CDR2 SMNVEV (reference sequence). The CDR3 DNA reads as TGTGCCAGCAAAGGGATTAGCGGGAGAATCACAGATACGCAGTATTTT. Amino acids: CASKGISGRITDTQYF.

The CDR3 nucleotides read TGTGCCAGCAGCTTAACCGGGACTAGCGGGAATGAGCAGTTCTTC. Its protein product is CASSLTGTSGNEQFF. The gene calls are TRBV7-9 and TRBJ2-1, with 12 bases aligning to TRBD2. This CDR3 spans 15 amino acids. Germline CDR1 SEHNR, CDR2 FQNEAQ (reference sequence). With 2 bases clipped from V and 7 bases from J, the junction kept 3 bases outside the gene matches.

This chain connects TRBV19 to TRBJ2-7; D may be TRBD1 (6 bases). CDR1 LNHDA and CDR2 SQIVND come from the germline V gene (reference sequence). This CDR3 has 15 amino acids. The V end lost 6 bases, the J end lost 0 bases, and 15 bases lay between the germline ends. The CDR3 loop reads CASRYRASGSYEQYF. The DNA of the CDR3 is TGTGCCAGTAGATACAGGGCAAGTGGCTCCTACGAGCAGTACTTC. The full variable domain, its missing parts supplied by reference TRBV19 and TRBJ2-7, is DGGITQSPKYLFRKEGQNVTLSCEQNLNHDAMYWYRQDPGQGLRLIYYSQIVNDFQKGDIAEGYSVSREKKESFPLTVTSAQKNPTAFYLCASRYRASGSYEQYFGPGTRLTVT.

This chain uses TRBV27 with TRBJ2-2; 8 positions match TRBD2. Germline trimming cut 5 bases from V and 7 bases from J; bases unmatched to any gene: 9. CDR3 length: 15 amino acids. The germline gives CDR1 MNHEY, CDR2 SMNVEV (reference sequence). The CDR3 nucleotides are TGTGCCAGCAGTGGGTTAGCGGGAACTGGCGGGGAGCTGTTTTTT. As protein: CASSGLAGTGGELFF.

The chain has TRBV27 and TRBJ1-2; unclear D gene. The CDR3 runs to 15 residues. Trimming pared 3 bases from V and 0 bases from J, leaving 11 bases between. Germline V lookup: CDR1 MNHEY, CDR2 SMNVEV (reference sequence). The CDR3 sequence is CASSFLGRANYGYTF. The CDR3 nucleotides are TGTGCCAGCAGTTTTCTTGGGAGGGCTAACTATGGCTACACCTTC.

The CDR3 DNA sequence: TGTGCCAGCAGCCCTACAGGGGGGAACACTGAAGCTTTCTTT. Its protein is CASSPTGGNTEAFF. The chain employs TRBV7-3 and TRBJ1-1, with 8 positions matching TRBD1. CDR3 length equals 14 residues. The germline gives CDR1 SGHTA, CDR2 FQGTGA. Trimming removed 5 bases from V and 1 base from J; junction bases left unmatched: 3.

This clone is a singleton in its sample. This chain links TRBV19 with TRBJ2-5, with 12 bases matching TRBD2. With V trimmed by 7 bases and J by 4 bases, 7 bases remained unmatched. Germline loops: CDR1 LNHDA, CDR2 SQIVND (reference sequence). This CDR3 is 15 amino acids long. The CDR3, as DNA: TGTGCCAGTACCCCTAGCGGGAGGGCCAGAGAGACCCAGTACTTC. Amino acid sequence: CASTPSGRARETQYF.

The chain has TRBV30 and TRBJ1-1; D not certain. V was trimmed by 5 bases and J by 0 bases, leaving 19 bases between them. Germline loops: CDR1 GTSNPN, CDR2 SVGIG (reference sequence). This CDR3 contains 16 residues. The CDR3 nucleotides read TGTGCCTGGGGTCAAGCGCTAGGAATTGTGAACACTGAAGCTTTCTTT. It encodes CAWGQALGIVNTEAFF.

J is TRBJ2-5 and V is TRBV15; D call uncertain. The CDR3 is 13 residues long. V gave up 3 bases and J gave up 2 bases, with 7 bases separating them. CDR1 and CDR2 (germline): LNHNV, YYDKDF (reference sequence). The CDR3 nucleotides read TGTGCCACCAGCAGCTTACATCAAGAGACCCAGTACTTC. Protein product: CATSSLHQETQYF.

This clone showed up many times. The chain links TRBV6-5 to TRBJ1-3, with D possibly matching TRBD1 (5 bases). Trimming took 5 bases from V and 4 from J, leaving 12 bases between them. CDR1 and CDR2 (germline): MNHEY, SVGAGI. The CDR3 loop spans 14 amino acids. The CDR3 DNA is TGTGCCAGCAGTATAGCGGAGGGGGGAAACACCATATATTTT. Encoded protein: CASSIAEGGNTIYF.

V and J are TRBV7-2 and TRBJ2-1; 7 nucleotides match TRBD2. The V segment lost 2 bases and the J segment 8 bases; nucleotides outside the gene matches: 9. CDR3 length equals 15 residues. CDR1 SGHTA and CDR2 FQGNSA come from the germline V gene. The chain's CDR3 is CASSLTRLAGDEQFF. In nucleotides, the CDR3 is TGTGCCAGCAGCTTAACTAGACTAGCCGGAGATGAGCAGTTCTTC.

This chain uses TRBV5-1 with TRBJ2-5, with D maybe TRBD1 (7 bases). Trimming shortened V by 4 bases and J by 1 base, and 17 bases separated the two germline ends. Germline V gene sequence: CDR1 SGHRS, CDR2 YFSETQ. CDR3 length: 16 residues. DNA for the CDR3: TGCGCCAGCAGCATAGGACAGGCCGGGGGCCAAGAGACCCAGTACTTC. It encodes CASSIGQAGGQETQYF.

The sample holds a few counts of this clone. This chain links TRBV30 with TRBJ2-2; D possibly corresponds to TRBD1 (5 bases). CDR3 length: 12 residues. CDR1 GTSNPN and CDR2 SVGIG come from the germline V gene (reference sequence). The V end lost 1 base, the J end lost 6 bases, and 6 bases lay between the germline ends. DNA of the CDR3: TGTGCCTGGAGTGAAGGGGCCGGGGAGCTGTTTTTT. It codes for CAWSEGAGELFF. Full variable domain (missing parts from reference TRBV30 and TRBJ2-2): SQTIHQWPATLVQPVGSPLSLECTVEGTSNPNLYWYRQAAGRGLQLLFYSVGIGQISSEVPQNLSASRPQDRQFILSSKKLLLSDSGFYLCAWSEGAGELFFGEGSRLTVL.